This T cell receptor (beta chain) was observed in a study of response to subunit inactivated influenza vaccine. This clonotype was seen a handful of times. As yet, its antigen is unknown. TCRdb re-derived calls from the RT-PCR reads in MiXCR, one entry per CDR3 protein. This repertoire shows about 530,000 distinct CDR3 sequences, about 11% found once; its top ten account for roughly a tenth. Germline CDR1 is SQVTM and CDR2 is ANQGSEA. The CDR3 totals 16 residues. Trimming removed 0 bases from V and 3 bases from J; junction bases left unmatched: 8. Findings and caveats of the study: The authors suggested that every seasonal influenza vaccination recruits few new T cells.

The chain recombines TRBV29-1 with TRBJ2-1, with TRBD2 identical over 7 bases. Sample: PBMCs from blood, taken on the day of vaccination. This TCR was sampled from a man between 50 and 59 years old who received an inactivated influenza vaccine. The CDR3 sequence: CSVEDGRGGLYNEQFF. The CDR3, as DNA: TGCAGCGTTGAAGACGGCCGCGGGGGACTCTACAATGAGCAGTTCTTC.